This is a list of T cell receptor beta chains from one sample in a study of memory CD4+ T cells and cytomegalovirus serostatus. This table comes from immunoSEQ multiplex PCR, and its TCRdb copy is limited to in-frame clones, with some not included. Counted here are 70,000 or so clones, roughly 78% occurring once; the ten biggest clones make up approximately 2.8%. Material for sequencing was memory CD4+ T cells from blood. These receptors came from an adult in good health and CMV-seropositive. Both conserved end residues are part of each CDR3. A D gene is named only where the DNA matches it firmly. The size of a clone is reported for some rows only, either as once, few or many, or as a class for expanded clones.

clone_size	v_call	j_call	d_call	cdr3_nt	cdr3_aa
once	TRBV27	TRBJ2-5	-	TGTGCCAGCAGTTTTGAGACCCAGTACTTC	CASSFETQYF
-	TRBV9	TRBJ1-1	-	TGTGCCAGCAGCGTAGCGGGGACGTATGAAGCTTTCTTT	CASSVAGTYEAFF
few	TRBV6-1	TRBJ1-4	-	TGTGCCAGCATACCGGACAGTTACAATGAAAAACTGTTTTTT	CASIPDSYNEKLFF
once	TRBV5-6	TRBJ1-5	TRBD1	TGTGCCAGCAGCTGGGGACAGCACAATCAGCCCCAGCATTTT	CASSWGQHNQPQHF
-	TRBV25-1	TRBJ2-5	-	TGTGCCAGCAGTGAGTGGAGGGGACAAGAGACCCAGTACTTC	CASSEWRGQETQYF
-	TRBV5-1	TRBJ1-1	-	TGCGCCAGCAGTGGCCGGGGCCGCGACACTGAAGCTTTCTTT	CASSGRGRDTEAFF
-	TRBV27	TRBJ2-5	-	TGTGCCAGCAGTTTAACCGGGAACCGAGAGACCCAGTACTTC	CASSLTGNRETQYF
-	TRBV6-4	TRBJ2-1	-	TGTGCCAGCCGGGGAGAAACAGGTTGGTATCCTGAAGCTTACAATGAGCAGTTCTTC	CASRGETGWYPEAYNEQFF
few	TRBV10-1	TRBJ2-3	TRBD2	TGCGCCAGCAGTCCAGCGGGAGTTGGGGACACAGATACGCAGTATTTT	CASSPAGVGDTDTQYF
-	TRBV18	TRBJ2-5	-	TGTGCCAGCTCACTGACTCTCCAAGAGACCCAGTACTTC	CASSLTLQETQYF
once	TRBV7-2	TRBJ1-4	TRBD1	TGTGCCAGCACCCGAAGGACAGGGGACGGGGGTAATGAAAAACTGTTTTTT	CASTRRTGDGGNEKLFF
-	TRBV7-2	TRBJ2-3	-	TGTGCCAGCAGCTTAAACCCAACAGATACGCAGTATTTT	CASSLNPTDTQYF
many	TRBV5-1	TRBJ1-4	-	TGCGCCAGCAGCCCCGATTGGGCAACTAATGAAAAACTGTTTTTT	CASSPDWATNEKLFF
-	TRBV7-2	TRBJ2-2	-	TGTGCCAGCAGCCCCGAAGGGAACACCGGGGAGCTGTTTTTT	CASSPEGNTGELFF
-	TRBV6-1	TRBJ1-3	TRBD1	TGTGGCACAAACCGGGACAGTGGAAACACCATATATTTT	CGTNRDSGNTIYF
-	TRBV5-6	TRBJ1-1	-	TGTGCCAGCAGCGCAATACGGATAGTTGGCACTGAAGCTTTCTTT	CASSAIRIVGTEAFF
-	TRBV7-2	TRBJ1-3	-	TGTGCCAGCAGCTTATTCGGTGGGGGGGCCTCTGGAAACACCATATATTTT	CASSLFGGGASGNTIYF
few	TRBV5-1	TRBJ1-1	TRBD1	TGCGCCAGCAGCTTGGGGGACAGGGGGATGGCTTTCTTT	CASSLGDRGMAFF
few	TRBV9	TRBJ2-2	-	TGTGCCAGCGGTGGGACTGGAAACACCGGGGAGCTGTTTTTT	CASGGTGNTGELFF
-	TRBV5-1	TRBJ1-1	-	TGCGCCAGCAGCCGCGGGACAATAGACATGAACACTGAAGCTTTCTTT	CASSRGTIDMNTEAFF
few	TRBV19	TRBJ2-1	-	TGTGCCAGCACAGGGCACGATGAGCAGTTCTTC	CASTGHDEQFF
-	TRBV29-1	TRBJ1-1	TRBD1	TGCAGCGGAAGACAGGGGGAAGGCACTGAAGCTTTCTTT	CSGRQGEGTEAFF
-	TRBV28	TRBJ1-3	-	TGTGCCAGCAGTTTAGTCGGCCGGGGAAACACCATATATTTT	CASSLVGRGNTIYF
few	TRBV19	TRBJ1-2	-	TGTGCCAGTAGTCACAGGGAACTCTATGGCTACACCTTC	CASSHRELYGYTF
-	TRBV4-3	TRBJ2-5	TRBD2	TGCGCCAGCAGCCAAGAGACTAGCGGGATTGAGACCCAGTACTTC	CASSQETSGIETQYF
-	TRBV25-1	TRBJ1-3	TRBD1	TGTGCCAGCAGTGACGAGACAGGGAGTGAAAACACCATATATTTT	CASSDETGSENTIYF
-	TRBV7-2	TRBJ2-3	TRBD1	TGTGCCAGCAGCTTAAACCCGGGACAGGGGGCGGATACGCAGTATTTT	CASSLNPGQGADTQYF
-	TRBV5-1	TRBJ1-3	-	TGCGCCAGCAGCTCCCCTCCCGGAAACACCATATATTTT	CASSSPPGNTIYF
-	TRBV6-6	TRBJ2-3	-	TGTGCCAGCAGGAGGGACCAAGGATACACAGATACGCAGTATTTT	CASRRDQGYTDTQYF
-	TRBV7-2	TRBJ1-2	TRBD1	TGTGCCAGCAGCTCAAGACAGGGGACTATCAGCGGCTACACCTTC	CASSSRQGTISGYTF
-	TRBV11-3	TRBJ2-3	-	TGTGCCAGCAGCTTAGCCGGGGGCAGCACAGATACGCAGTATTTT	CASSLAGGSTDTQYF
-	TRBV5-1	TRBJ1-2	-	TGCGCCAGCAGCGAGACGACTTATGGCTACACCTTC	CASSETTYGYTF
-	TRBV6-5	TRBJ1-3	-	TGTGCCAGCAGGCTTTTCCGCTCTGGAAACACCATATATTTT	CASRLFRSGNTIYF